The next 22 T cell receptor beta chains were all read from a single sample in a study of blood T cell repertoires in COVID-19. TCRdb's copy holds only in-frame clones and misses some; the assay was immunoSEQ multiplex PCR. This sample has some 140,000 clones; approximately 87% occur once, and the top ten carry roughly 2.2%. The sequenced material came from peripheral blood. The receptors were gathered from a man aged 65 to 79 with active COVID-19.

This clone was found once. The CDR3 region has the DNA TGTGCCAGCAGCTCCTACAGGGGATCGAACACCGGGGAGCTGTTTTTT. Translating gives CASSSYRGSNTGELFF. The chain employs TRBV7-7 and TRBJ2-2, with 7 bases lining up with TRBD1. There are 16 residues in the CDR3. Germline V gives CDR1 SSHAT, CDR2 FNYEAQ (reference sequence). The V segment lost 4 bases and the J segment 0 bases; nucleotides outside the gene matches: 5.

The rearrangement joins TRBV5-4 to TRBJ2-1, with a tentative D call TRBD2 (5 bases). The CDR3 has 16 amino acids. Trimming took off 4 bases at V and 0 bases at J, with 14 bases between the two ends. Germline CDR1 SGHNT, CDR2 YYREEE (reference sequence). CDR3 coding DNA: TGTGCCAGCAGCACCGGGCGGGCCGGCTCCTACAATGAGCAGTTCTTC. It translates to CASSTGRAGSYNEQFF.

The chain couples TRBV5-1 to TRBJ2-2, with 11 bases lining up with TRBD2. Unmatched junction bases numbered 2, after V lost 2 bases and J lost 2 bases. CDR1 and CDR2 from the germline V gene are SGHRS and YFSETQ. This CDR3 has 16 amino acids. The CDR3 sequence is CASSFLAGGNTGELFF. In nucleotides, the CDR3 is TGCGCCAGCAGCTTCCTAGCGGGAGGTAACACCGGGGAGCTGTTTTTT.

The rearrangement uses TRBV27 and TRBJ2-1, with 10 bases fitting TRBD2. The CDR3 totals 16 residues. The germline CDR1 and CDR2 sequences are MNHEY and SMNVEV (reference sequence). Trimming removed 7 bases from V and 7 bases from J; junction bases left unmatched: 13. CDR3 DNA: TGTGCCAGCACTAGCCTAGCGGGAGATCGGGGGAATGAGCAGTTCTTC. Encoded protein: CASTSLAGDRGNEQFF.

The gene calls are TRBV10-3 and TRBJ2-1; D might be TRBD1 (6 bases). V lost 7 bases, J lost 8 bases, and 21 bases lay in between. The CDR3 totals 15 residues. Germline CDR1 ENHRY, CDR2 SYGVKD. CDR3 sequence: CAIMGDRRDVHEQFF. CDR3 DNA: TGTGCCATCATGGGAGACAGGCGCGATGTACATGAGCAGTTCTTC.

On this clone: The junction departs from germline at one end; a sequencing error may be responsible. The chain couples TRBV27 to TRBJ1-1; D unresolved. Germline CDR1 MNHEY, CDR2 SMNVEV (reference sequence). The CDR3 spans 13 residues. CDR3 region: CVSSLRRETEAFF. DNA for the CDR3: TGTGTCAGCAGCCTCAGACGGGAGACTGAAGCTTTCTTT.

In its sample, this clone was seen once. V and J are TRBV7-2 and TRBJ2-1, with 8 nucleotides matching TRBD1. J gave up 6 bases and V 4 bases, and 8 bases lay outside the gene matches. The CDR3 consists of 15 residues. CDR1 and CDR2 (germline): SGHTA, FQGNSA. The CDR3 DNA is TGTGCCAGCAGCTCCCGACAGGGGTCGAGCAATGAGCAGTTCTTC. Protein sequence: CASSSRQGSSNEQFF.

The chain has TRBV4-1 and TRBJ2-5; 15 positions agree with TRBD2. The germline V gene has CDR1 MGHRA and CDR2 YSYEKL. The CDR3 is made up of 20 amino acids. With 2 bases clipped from V and 0 bases from J, the junction kept 10 bases outside the gene matches. CDR3 bases: TGCGCCAGCAGCCAATTTTCAGGGACTAGCGGGAGGTGGTACCAAGAGACCCAGTACTTC. Amino acids: CASSQFSGTSGRWYQETQYF.

The V gene is TRBV6-6, the J gene TRBJ2-6; unclear D gene. The CDR3 sequence is 15 residues long. Germline V gene lookup returns CDR1 MNHNY and CDR2 SVGAGI (reference sequence). V lost 7 bases to trimming and J lost 0 bases, with 10 bases between them. The CDR3 coding sequence is TGTGCCAGCACAGGTACCCGCTCTGGGGCCAACGTCCTGACTTTC. Protein sequence: CASTGTRSGANVLTF.

The CDR3 loop is CASSLGTLYEQYF. In nucleotides, the CDR3 is TGTGCCAGCAGTTTGGGCACTCTCTACGAGCAGTACTTC. The V call is TRBV28, the J call TRBJ2-7, with D uncertain. CDR3 length: 13 residues. V was pared by 3 bases and J by 3 bases, with 9 bases between. Germline loops: CDR1 MDHEN, CDR2 SYDVKM.

V and J are TRBV15 and TRBJ2-3; D is ambiguous. V lost 1 base to trimming and J lost 2 bases, with 7 bases between them. This CDR3 comprises 14 residues. Germline assignment: CDR1 LNHNV and CDR2 YYDKDF (reference sequence). The CDR3 reads CATSRGLTTDTQYF. The CDR3 region has the DNA TGTGCCACCAGCAGAGGGCTTACCACAGATACGCAGTATTTT. The full variable domain, its missing parts supplied by reference TRBV15 and TRBJ2-3, is DAMVIQNPRYQVTQFGKPVTLSCSQTLNHNVMYWYQQKSSQAPKLLFHYYDKDFNNEADTPDNFQSRRPNTSFCFLDIRSPGLGDTAMYLCATSRGLTTDTQYFGPGTRLTVL.

The CDR3 DNA reads as TGTGCCAGCAGTCCGCTAGCTGGTTTAGCCAAAAACATTCAGTACTTC. Protein product: CASSPLAGLAKNIQYF. The V and J genes are TRBV2 and TRBJ2-4; D is possibly TRBD2 (5 bases). CDR1 is SNHLY and CDR2 is FYNNEI in the germline V gene. Trimming shortened V by 5 bases and J by 0 bases, and 14 bases separated the two germline ends. This CDR3 is built from 16 residues.

The V and J genes are TRBV3-1 (or the pseudogene TRBV3-2) and TRBJ2-5; D call uncertain. V was pared by 4 bases and J by 1 base, with 7 bases between. Germline-derived CDR1 and CDR2 are LGHDT and YNNKEL (reference sequence). CDR3 size: 13 residues. In DNA form, the CDR3 reads TGTGCCAGCAGCCGCGGCGGCCAAGAGACCCAGTACTTC. This translates into CASSRGGQETQYF.

The chain joins TRBV6-5 to TRBJ1-6; 8 bases are a match to TRBD1. In germline, CDR1 is MNHEY, CDR2 SVGAGI. This CDR3 is built from 15 residues. V lost 2 bases and J lost 7; bases outside the gene matches: 4. DNA for the CDR3: TGTGCCAGCAGTTACGGGCAGGGGGCGAATTCACCCCTCCACTTT. It specifies CASSYGQGANSPLHF.

The genes are TRBV30 and TRBJ2-5, with TRBD1 identical over 10 bases. In germline, CDR1 is GTSNPN, CDR2 SVGIG (reference sequence). The CDR3 covers 12 residues. The ends lost 5 bases at V and 3 bases at J; junction bases unmatched: 0. This CDR3 reads CAWGTGEETQYF. DNA of the CDR3: TGTGCCTGGGGGACAGGGGAAGAGACCCAGTACTTC. Combining the CDR3 with reference TRBV30 and TRBJ2-5 gives the whole variable domain SQTIHQWPATLVQPVGSPLSLECTVEGTSNPNLYWYRQAAGRGLQLLFYSVGIGQISSEVPQNLSASRPQDRQFILSSKKLLLSDSGFYLCAWGTGEETQYFGPGTRLLVL.

This chain joins TRBV19 and TRBJ2-1; 8 bases are a match to TRBD2. Germline-derived CDR1 and CDR2 are LNHDA and SQIVND (reference sequence). The CDR3 loop spans 15 amino acids. Germline trimming cut 3 bases from V and 6 bases from J; bases unmatched to any gene: 7. DNA for the CDR3: TGTGCCAGTAGTATGATCGGGAGGGAGGGCAATGAGCAGTTCTTC. Protein product: CASSMIGREGNEQFF.

This clone appeared once. The rearrangement links TRBV6-5 to TRBJ1-1; no firm D call. V was cut by 6 bases and J by 1 base, with 6 bases left in between. The length of the CDR3 is 12 residues. CDR1 is MNHEY, CDR2 SVGAGI, per germline. Here the CDR3 DNA reads TGTGCCAGCAGGGCTCGGAACACTGAAGCTTTCTTT. It is translated as CASRARNTEAFF.

The chain carries TRBV19 and TRBJ2-7; 7 bases match TRBD1. The CDR3 is made up of 15 amino acids. Germline V gene lookup returns CDR1 LNHDA and CDR2 SQIVND (reference sequence). Trimming at V came to 5 bases and at J to 2 bases, leaving 9 bases not matched to a gene. CDR3 sequence: CASSYSFGQAYEQYF. The CDR3 bases are TGTGCCAGTAGTTACTCATTCGGACAGGCCTACGAGCAGTACTTC.

In nucleotides, the CDR3 is TGTGCCAGCAGTTACTCGCGGCAGGGTTCTCAGCCCCAGCATTTT. This encodes CASSYSRQGSQPQHF. J is TRBJ1-5 and V is TRBV6-2 or TRBV6-3, with D perhaps matching TRBD1 (5 bases). Germline loops: CDR1 MNHEY, CDR2 SVGEGT. The CDR3 extends over 15 amino acids. V dropped 0 bases and J dropped 6 bases, with 12 bases sitting between them.

As concerns this clone: Other DNA sequences within the sample encode an identical CDR3. The chain uses TRBV7-9 and TRBJ2-7; no definite D call. Trimming took off 1 base at V and 3 bases at J, with 7 bases between the two ends. Germline CDR1 SEHNR, CDR2 FQNEAQ (reference sequence). CDR3 length: 13 residues. The CDR3 here is CASSLGYSYEQYF. In nucleotides, the CDR3 is TGTGCCAGCAGCTTAGGCTACAGCTACGAGCAGTACTTC.

This clone showed up just a few times. This chain links TRBV2 with TRBJ1-5; D may be TRBD1 (5 bases). Trimming cost V 6 bases and J 3 bases, with 9 bases left between them. The CDR3 spans 13 residues. The germline V gene encodes CDR1 SNHLY and CDR2 FYNNEI. CDR3 protein: CASRRQPNQPQHF. The CDR3 DNA is TGTGCCAGCAGACGACAGCCCAATCAGCCCCAGCATTTT.

This clone was recorded only once. J is TRBJ1-3 and V is TRBV9; TRBD1 is a possible D gene (5 bases). CDR1 SGDLS and CDR2 YYNGEE come from the germline V gene. With 2 bases removed from V and 7 bases from J, the gap between germline ends came to 19 bases. The CDR3 runs to 16 residues. CDR3 loop: CASSVDPGTRGNTIYF. CDR3 nucleotide sequence: TGTGCCAGCAGCGTCGACCCAGGGACTCGGGGGAACACCATATATTTT.